A selection of T cell receptor beta chains follows, all from one sample in a study of blood T cell repertoires in COVID-19. Method: immunoSEQ multiplex PCR; TCRdb's copy keeps in-frame clones and lacks some. This sample has roughly 270,000 clones, with 88% found just once. The sample comprised peripheral blood. All receptors come from a man aged 18 to 30 with active or convalescent COVID-19. CDR3s include the opening cysteine and the closing phenylalanine or tryptophan. Fields, in order: V gene, D gene, J gene, clone size, CDR3 protein, CDR3 DNA. The D gene is left open where the match is weak. Rows give clone size only sometimes, using once, few, many, or a class for an expanded clone.

TRBV5-4,.,TRBJ2-7,.,CASSSRYEQYF,TGTGCCAGCAGCAGCCGCTACGAGCAGTACTTC
TRBV13,.,TRBJ1-2,once,CASSSIQNPYGYTF,TGTGCCAGCAGCTCAATACAAAACCCCTATGGCTACACCTTC
TRBV7-9,TRBD1,TRBJ1-4,.,CASSRSDREEKLFF,TGTGCCAGCAGCCGCAGCGACAGGGAGGAAAAACTGTTTTTT
TRBV5-1,TRBD1,TRBJ1-6,.,CASSLKGQGDSPLHF,TGCGCCAGCAGCTTGAAGGGACAGGGGGACTCACCCCTCCACTTT
TRBV5-3,TRBD1,TRBJ1-5,.,CARSISTGGYSNQPQHF,TGTGCCAGAAGCATATCGACAGGGGGCTATAGCAATCAGCCCCAGCATTTT
TRBV11-3,TRBD1,TRBJ2-1,.,CASSRRTGGVNDEQFF,TGTGCCAGCAGCCGGAGGACAGGGGGCGTTAACGATGAGCAGTTCTTC
TRBV15,.,TRBJ1-1,.,CATSREGGARTEAFF,TGTGCCACCAGCAGAGAGGGGGGGGCGCGGACTGAAGCTTTCTTT
TRBV15,.,TRBJ2-7,.,CATSRDSTAFEQYF,TGTGCCACCAGCAGAGATTCGACAGCGTTCGAGCAGTACTTC
TRBV13,TRBD2,TRBJ2-5,.,CASSLGGGASVRETQYF,TGTGCCAGCAGCTTAGGCGGGGGGGCGTCAGTAAGGGAGACCCAGTACTTC
TRBV5-8,.,TRBJ2-1,.,CASSLRGYNEQFF,TGTGCCAGCAGCTTGAGGGGGTACAATGAGCAGTTCTTC
TRBV5-6,.,TRBJ2-7,.,CASSSGAEQYF,TGTGCCAGCAGCTCAGGGGCCGAGCAGTACTTC
TRBV6-5,TRBD1,TRBJ2-1,once,CASSSTGLLYNEQFF,TGTGCCAGTTCCTCGACAGGGTTGCTCTACAATGAGCAGTTCTTC
TRBV5-1,TRBD2,TRBJ2-5,.,CASSLGGGGQETQYF,TGCGCCAGCAGCTTGGGGGGCGGGGGCCAAGAGACCCAGTACTTC
TRBV7-6,.,TRBJ2-2,.,CASSSSSGELFF,TGTGCCAGCAGCTCTTCCAGCGGGGAGCTGTTTTTT
TRBV7-6,.,TRBJ1-5,.,CASSLGGVNQPQHF,TGTGCCAGCAGCTTAGGGGGAGTCAATCAGCCCCAGCATTTT
TRBV29-1,.,TRBJ2-1,.,CSVEKSTYNEQFF,TGCAGCGTTGAGAAGTCCACTTACAATGAGCAGTTCTTC
TRBV6-1,.,TRBJ1-2,.,CASSELRNYGYTF,TGTGCCAGCAGTGAATTGCGTAACTATGGCTACACCTTC
TRBV7-8,TRBD2,TRBJ2-1,.,CASSFGGGGNEQFF,TGTGCCAGCAGCTTCGGCGGGGGGGGCAATGAGCAGTTCTTC
TRBV10-3,TRBD1,TRBJ1-1,few,CAISAGGPEAFF,TGTGCCATCAGTGCAGGGGGACCTGAAGCTTTCTTT
TRBV2,.,TRBJ1-1,.,CASSLIVTEAFF,TGTGCCAGCAGTCTAATAGTGACTGAAGCTTTCTTT
TRBV5-8,TRBD1,TRBJ1-4,.,CASSFGTDEKLFF,TGTGCCAGCAGCTTCGGGACAGATGAAAAACTGTTTTTT
TRBV9,.,TRBJ1-4,.,CASSRGSEKLFF,TGTGCCAGCAGCCGCGGGAGTGAAAAACTGTTTTTT
TRBV7-8,TRBD2,TRBJ2-3,.,CASSLLLAGANTDTQYF,TGTGCCAGCAGCTTACTGCTAGCGGGGGCCAACACAGATACGCAGTATTTT
TRBV19,.,TRBJ1-2,.,CASSEGRVLGYGYTF,TGTGCCAGTAGTGAGGGTCGGGTTCTAGGGTATGGCTACACCTTC
TRBV2,TRBD1,TRBJ1-2,.,CATVGQRTGYGYTF,TGTGCCACCGTCGGACAGCGGACAGGCTATGGCTACACCTTC
TRBV19,.,TRBJ1-2,.,CASSILITGTYGYTF,TGTGCCAGTAGTATCCTAATCACAGGGACCTATGGCTACACCTTC
TRBV15,TRBD1,TRBJ2-1,.,CATSRPGQGLDEQFF,TGTGCCACCAGCAGACCGGGACAGGGGCTTGATGAGCAGTTCTTC
TRBV9,.,TRBJ2-3,.,CASSERGSTDTQYF,TGTGCCAGCAGCGAACGAGGGAGCACAGATACGCAGTATTTT
TRBV6-5,TRBD2,TRBJ2-7,.,CAIPGLAGPEQYF,TGTGCCATCCCGGGACTAGCGGGGCCCGAGCAGTACTTC
TRBV7-2,.,TRBJ1-2,.,CASSLAPRLNYGYTF,TGTGCCAGCAGCTTAGCCCCTCGTTTGAACTATGGCTACACCTTC
TRBV12-3/TRBV12-4,.,TRBJ1-2,.,CASSFAANYGYTF,TGTGCCAGCAGTTTTGCAGCTAACTATGGCTACACCTTC
TRBV2,.,TRBJ1-1,.,CASTLQVNTEAFF,TGTGCCAGCACCCTTCAGGTGAACACTGAAGCTTTCTTT
TRBV7-2,TRBD1,TRBJ1-1,.,CASSQGTGGGTEAFF,TGTGCCAGCAGCCAGGGGACAGGGGGCGGCACTGAAGCTTTCTTT
TRBV4-2,.,TRBJ2-7,.,CASSTGDTDYEQYF,TGTGCCAGCAGCACCGGGGACACGGACTACGAGCAGTACTTC
TRBV5-1,TRBD2,TRBJ2-1,.,CASSPGLAVTSYNEQFF,TGCGCCAGCAGTCCCGGACTAGCGGTGACCTCCTACAATGAGCAGTTCTTC
TRBV19,.,TRBJ1-1,.,CASSPLAGEMNTEAFF,TGTGCCAGTAGTCCCCTCGCAGGGGAGATGAACACTGAAGCTTTCTTT
TRBV6-5,.,TRBJ1-1,.,CASIGSAFWNTEAFF,TGTGCCAGCATTGGTAGCGCATTCTGGAACACTGAAGCTTTCTTT
TRBV28,TRBD1,TRBJ1-3,once,CASRGQIGNTIYF,TGTGCCAGCAGGGGACAGATCGGAAACACCATATATTTT
TRBV19,TRBD1,TRBJ1-4,.,CASRRYGQGGEKLFF,TGTGCCAGTAGACGGTATGGACAGGGAGGAGAAAAACTGTTTTTT
TRBV5-4,.,TRBJ1-5,.,CASSSHPTDSNQPQHF,TGTGCCAGCAGCTCCCATCCGACAGATAGCAATCAGCCCCAGCATTTT
TRBV7-2,TRBD2,TRBJ2-7,.,CASSLWTSGGLYEQYF,TGTGCCAGCAGCCTATGGACTAGCGGGGGCCTCTACGAGCAGTACTTC
TRBV11-3,TRBD1,TRBJ2-7,.,CASSPGQGRYEQYF,TGTGCCAGCAGCCCTGGACAGGGGAGGTACGAGCAGTACTTC
TRBV4-1,.,TRBJ1-6,few,CASSQATVNNSPLHF,TGCGCCAGCAGCCAGGCGACAGTAAACAATTCACCCCTCCACTTT
TRBV4-1,.,TRBJ2-7,.,CASSQPGAAAYEQYF,TGCGCCAGCAGCCAACCTGGAGCAGCTGCTTATGAGCAGTACTTC
TRBV2,.,TRBJ1-4,.,CASSTTRTNEKLFF,TGTGCCAGCAGCACAACTAGGACTAATGAAAAACTGTTTTTT
TRBV9,TRBD2,TRBJ2-5,.,CASSLTPRGGQETQYF,TGTGCCAGCAGCCTAACCCCTCGCGGGGGACAAGAGACCCAGTACTTC
TRBV4-1,.,TRBJ1-2,.,CASSQTSGVGGYTF,TGCGCCAGCAGCCAAACTTCAGGGGTCGGTGGCTACACCTTC
TRBV29-1,TRBD1,TRBJ2-7,.,CSVMDRAQNEQYF,TGCAGCGTCATGGACAGGGCTCAAAACGAGCAGTACTTC
TRBV4-1,TRBD1,TRBJ1-1,.,CASSQGTGDIEAFF,TGCGCCAGCAGCCAGGGGACAGGGGATATTGAAGCTTTCTTT
TRBV5-1,.,TRBJ2-2,.,CASSFDTGELFF,TGCGCCAGCAGCTTCGACACCGGGGAGCTGTTTTTT